Here is one T cell receptor beta chain with its context. The antigen it binds to is not known. Per-nucleotide qualities are absent, and no much larger clonotype sits a single base away. To demonstrate the VDJtools post-analysis software, the study profiled TCR beta repertoires from the peripheral blood of about a dozen young patients with multiple sclerosis. The multiple sclerosis patients were children and adolescents ranging in age from 6 to 15 years. The CDR3 covers 15 residues, taking in both the cysteine and the phenylalanine. The retained sequence is limited to the CDR3, 45 bases, with the frame set at the first base. The CDR1 and CDR2 encoded by the germline V gene (reference sequence) are DFQATT and SNEGSKA. Here V drops 1 base and J drops 12 bases, and the junction holds 15 bases not matched to any gene. The entry originates in a study of post-analysis software for immune sequencing data (dated by TCRdb to the mid-2010s). At the level of the whole study: Disease courses on record covered relapsing-remitting, secondary progressive and progressive-relapsing multiple sclerosis, though some patients had no subtype annotation. The patient repertoires were set against 10 to 11 previously published healthy control repertoires from donors whose ages ranged from 6 to 25 years. A subset of samples was prepared in parallel using single-end sample barcoding, then pooled and co-amplified after Illumina adapter ligation. Overall study results and their limits: The control group was slightly older than the multiple sclerosis patient group. Patients showed significantly higher frequencies than controls for about 5 TRBV segments, among them TRBV5-6, TRBV5-1 and TRBV20-1. Multiple sclerosis patients had significantly lower normalized Chao1 diversity than controls, a result that suggests substantial peripheral T-cell clonal expansion. Direct clustering with F measure revealed strong co-clustering of samples prepared in the same batch, which led to a batch-effect correction.

The library was obtained by PCR. The listed sequencing device is Illumina HiSeq 2500. To reduce PCR and sequencing biases, unique molecular identifiers were built into the TCR beta cDNA libraries. Every 1 to 10 million input T cells yielded roughly 0.5 million cDNA molecules, meaning each molecule approximated one T cell. Patient libraries were prepared and sequenced with the same protocol used for the earlier healthy control dataset. Samples belonging to the same batch were prepared together, multiplexed and sequenced on a shared HiSeq lane. Per the original workflow: MIGEC was used to process the raw barcoded reads, and molecular identifier groups with only a single read were discarded before consensus assembly and CDR3 extraction. Clonotype tables were post-analysed with VDJtools, and diversity was normalized by down-sampling all datasets to the smallest sample size. In repertoire overlap clustering, CDR3 amino acid sequences, but not nucleotide sequences, were matched to correct batch-related cross-sample contamination. The public reads were reprocessed in TCRdb via fastp at Q25 and MiXCR, keeping in-frame beta chains. Rows with one shared CDR3 protein collapse into an entry with the most common genes and DNA. TCRdb's processing, not the authors' own work, is the source of the V and J calls. This sample has about 540,000 distinct CDR3 sequences in its table, and around a third of those were observed once. The top ten constitute about 6% of the sample.

The material sequenced was blood. The chain is assembled from TRBV20-1 and TRBJ1-2; TRBD1 fits 9 bases in the junction. The sequence was obtained from a girl aged 2-17 years with multiple sclerosis. The CDR3 in this case is CSARGAGQGSGGHTF. The DNA is TGCAGTGCTAGAGGGGCCGGACAGGGGTCAGGGGGCCACACCTTC.